A selection of T cell receptor beta chains follows, all from one sample in a study of cytomegalovirus exposure and HLA in healthy donors. The repertoire was sequenced with immunoSEQ multiplex PCR; TCRdb's copy has only in-frame clones and lacks some. This listing includes 130,000 to 150,000 clones. The specimen sequenced was PBMCs. The receptors were gathered from a male donor in good health and CMV-seronegative. Both conserved end residues are part of each CDR3. Fields, in order: J gene, D gene, V gene, CDR3 length, CDR3 DNA, CDR3 protein. The D gene is left open where the match is weak.

TRBJ1-1 NA TRBV5-5 15 TGTGCCAGCAGCTTGGGCGTGCAGGGGAACACTGAAGCTTTCTTT CASSLGVQGNTEAFF
TRBJ2-3 TRBD2 TRBV27 15 TGTGCCAGCAGCATCGGACTAGCGGTCACAGATACGCAGTATTTT CASSIGLAVTDTQYF
TRBJ1-1 NA TRBV7-8 17 TGTGCCAGCAGCTTAGGGGCGGGGGGCGCAGGTGACACTGAAGCTTTCTTT CASSLGAGGAGDTEAFF
TRBJ2-1 TRBD2 TRBV27 16 TGTGCCAGCAGTTTTTCTGGGACTAGCGTCTACAATGAGCAGTTCTTC CASSFSGTSVYNEQFF
TRBJ2-5 NA TRBV5-1 14 TGCGCCAGCAGCTTGGCTGGAGCGGGAGAGACCCAGTACTTC CASSLAGAGETQYF
TRBJ2-5 NA TRBV5-5 14 TGTGCCAGCAGCTTACACCCCCGGAGCGAGACCCAGTACTTC CASSLHPRSETQYF
TRBJ1-6 TRBD1 TRBV19 16 TGTGCCAGTAGTACTGGCTGGGACAGGGAAGATTCACCCCTCCACTTT CASSTGWDREDSPLHF
TRBJ1-1 NA TRBV5-1 15 TGCGCCAGCAGCTTGGAATGGCAGGGAAAGACTGAAGCTTTCTTT CASSLEWQGKTEAFF
TRBJ1-1 TRBD1 TRBV18 15 TGTGCCAGCTCAGCAATACAGGGGGAAGCGTCTGAAGCTTTCTTT CASSAIQGEASEAFF
TRBJ1-5 TRBD1 TRBV6-5 15 TGTGCCAGCAGATCCTTGGGACAGGGGAACCAGCCCCAGCATTTT CASRSLGQGNQPQHF
TRBJ2-2 TRBD2 TRBV5-1 15 TGCGCCAGCAGCCGGACTAGCGAGAACACCGGGGAGCTGTTTTTT CASSRTSENTGELFF
TRBJ1-1 TRBD1 TRBV9 14 TGTGCCAGCAGCCCAGAGACAGGGGACACTGAAGCTTTCTTT CASSPETGDTEAFF
TRBJ2-5 NA TRBV5-1 13 TGCGCCAGCAGCTTGGATAGGGGCCCGACCCAGTACTTC CASSLDRGPTQYF
TRBJ2-1 NA TRBV30 13 TGTGCCTGGAGTCGAACCGGAGACAATGAGCAGTTCTTC CAWSRTGDNEQFF
TRBJ2-6 NA TRBV30 14 TGTGCCTGGATCAGTGCCTCTGGGGCCAACGTCCTGACTTTC CAWISASGANVLTF
TRBJ2-1 NA TRBV12-5 11 TGTGCTAGTGAGGAGGGTAATGAGCAGTTCTTC CASEEGNEQFF
TRBJ1-5 NA TRBV19 14 TGTGCCAGTAGCCCTGACAGCGACAATCAGCCCCAGCATTTT CASSPDSDNQPQHF
TRBJ1-5 TRBD1 TRBV29-1 14 TGCAGCGTGAAACCAGGGGGAGGCAATCAGCCCCAGCATTTT CSVKPGGGNQPQHF
TRBJ2-2 NA TRBV18 18 TGTGCCAGCTCACCAATAATTGTAAGCACTGCCGGCACCGGGGAGCTGTTTTTT CASSPIIVSTAGTGELFF